The present entry profiles one T cell receptor (gamma chain) with its context. Its target antigen remains unknown. There are no base qualities to consult, and no much larger clone falls within one base. The same CDR3 is also encoded by other DNA sequences in this sample. Libraries were built with PCR. The run used an Illumina MiSeq. TCRdb reprocessed the public data with the CATT caller; entries with the same nucleotide sequence were combined afterwards. The sample yields approximately 9,000 gamma-chain clones; roughly 50% were counted once. Of the sample, more than 2% falls within the top ten clones. The CDR3 measures 13 amino acids from cysteine to phenylalanine. Solely the CDR3 DNA is kept, with 39 bases framed from the first base. CDR1 and CDR2, per the germline V gene, are EGSNGY and YDSYNSKV. Clipping removes 0 bases from V and 10 bases from J, with 5 as the unmatched junction base count. This entry comes from a study of human gamma delta and Vdelta1 T cells (dated by TCRdb to 2017 to 2018). Regarding the study in general: The study examined Delta One T cells, which are Vd1+ gamma-delta T cells, as cytotoxic effectors against acute myeloid leukemia.

Paper-wide results and their limitations: According to the report, Delta One T cells were polyclonal and showed broad cytotoxic targeting of acute myeloid leukemia.

The sequencing sample was made of Vdelta1 gamma-delta T cells from blood grown in culture (DOT cells). The cell subset or site label, as the study defines it: Delta One T cells, in vitro expanded/differentiated Vd1+ gamma-delta T cells. The TCR was taken from a human donor in good health. The rearranged chain carries TRGV2 and TRGJP2. This receptor carries the CDR3 CATWDGLRWIKTF. In nucleotide form, the sequence is TGTGCCACCTGGGACGGGCTTCGTTGGATCAAGACGTTT.